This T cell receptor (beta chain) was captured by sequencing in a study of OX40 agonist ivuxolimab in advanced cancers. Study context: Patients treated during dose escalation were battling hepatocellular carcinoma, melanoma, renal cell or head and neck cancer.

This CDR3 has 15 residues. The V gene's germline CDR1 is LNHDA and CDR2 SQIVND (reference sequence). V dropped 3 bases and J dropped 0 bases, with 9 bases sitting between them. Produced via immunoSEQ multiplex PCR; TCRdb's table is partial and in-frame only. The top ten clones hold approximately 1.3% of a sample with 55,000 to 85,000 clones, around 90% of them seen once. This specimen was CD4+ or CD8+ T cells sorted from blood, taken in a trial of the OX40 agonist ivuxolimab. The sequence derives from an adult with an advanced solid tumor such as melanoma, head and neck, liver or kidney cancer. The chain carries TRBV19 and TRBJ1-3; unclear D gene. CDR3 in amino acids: CASSMATRSGNTIYF. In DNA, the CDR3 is TGTGCCAGTAGTATGGCCACCCGCTCTGGAAACACCATATATTTT.